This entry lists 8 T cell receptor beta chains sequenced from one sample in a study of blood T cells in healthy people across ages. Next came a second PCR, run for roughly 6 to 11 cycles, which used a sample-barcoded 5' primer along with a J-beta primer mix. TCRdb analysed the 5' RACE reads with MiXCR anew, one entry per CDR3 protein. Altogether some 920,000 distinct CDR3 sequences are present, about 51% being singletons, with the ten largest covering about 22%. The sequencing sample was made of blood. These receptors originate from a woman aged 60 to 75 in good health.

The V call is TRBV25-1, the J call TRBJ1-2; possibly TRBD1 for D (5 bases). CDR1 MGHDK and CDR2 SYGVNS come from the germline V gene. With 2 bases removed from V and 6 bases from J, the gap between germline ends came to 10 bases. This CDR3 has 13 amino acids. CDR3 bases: TGTGCCAGCAGTGAAACTAAGGGGAATGGCTACACCTTC. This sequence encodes CASSETKGNGYTF.

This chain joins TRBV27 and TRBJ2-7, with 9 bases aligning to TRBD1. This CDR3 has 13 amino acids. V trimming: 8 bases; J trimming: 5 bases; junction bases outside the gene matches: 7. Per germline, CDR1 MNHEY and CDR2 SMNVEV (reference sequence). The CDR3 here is CASAGTGNNEQYF. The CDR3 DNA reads TGTGCCAGCGCAGGGACAGGGAACAACGAGCAGTACTTC.

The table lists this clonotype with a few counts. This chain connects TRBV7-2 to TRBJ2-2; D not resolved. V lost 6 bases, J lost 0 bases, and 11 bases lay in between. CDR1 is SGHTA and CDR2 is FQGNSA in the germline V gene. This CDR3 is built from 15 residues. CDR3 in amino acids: CASRRSGPNTGELFF. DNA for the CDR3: TGTGCCAGCAGACGCTCCGGGCCGAACACCGGGGAGCTGTTTTTT.

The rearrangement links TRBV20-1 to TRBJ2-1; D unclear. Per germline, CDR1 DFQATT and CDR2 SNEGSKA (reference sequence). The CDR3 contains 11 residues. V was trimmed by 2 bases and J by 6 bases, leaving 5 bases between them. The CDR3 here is CSARPLNEQFF. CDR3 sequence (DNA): TGCAGTGCTAGACCCCTCAATGAGCAGTTCTTC.

In nucleotides, the CDR3 is TGCAGTGCCCGTACTAGCGGGAGGGCCTACGAGCAGTACTTC. It specifies CSARTSGRAYEQYF. The rearrangement uses TRBV20-1 and TRBJ2-7, with 13 bases matching TRBD2. Germline V gene lookup returns CDR1 DFQATT and CDR2 SNEGSKA (reference sequence). Unmatched junction bases numbered 4, after V lost 6 bases and J lost 2 bases. This CDR3 comprises 14 residues.

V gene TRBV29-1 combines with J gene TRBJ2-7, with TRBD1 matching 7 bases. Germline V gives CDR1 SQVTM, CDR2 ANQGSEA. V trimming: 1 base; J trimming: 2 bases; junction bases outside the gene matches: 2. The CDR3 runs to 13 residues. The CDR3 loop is CSVEGDRPYEQYF. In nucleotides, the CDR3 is TGCAGCGTTGAAGGGGACAGACCCTACGAGCAGTACTTC.

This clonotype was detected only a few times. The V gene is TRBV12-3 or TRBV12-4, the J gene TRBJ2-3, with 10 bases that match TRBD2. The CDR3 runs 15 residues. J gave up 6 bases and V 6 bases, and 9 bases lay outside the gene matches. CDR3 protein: CASSIGTSVSDTQYF. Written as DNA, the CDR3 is TGTGCCAGCAGCATAGGGACTAGCGTTAGTGATACGCAGTATTTT.

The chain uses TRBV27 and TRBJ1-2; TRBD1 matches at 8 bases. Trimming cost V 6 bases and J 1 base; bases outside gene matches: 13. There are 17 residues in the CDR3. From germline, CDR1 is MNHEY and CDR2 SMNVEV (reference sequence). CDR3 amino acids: CASRELTQTGGNYGYTF. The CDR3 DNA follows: TGTGCCAGCAGAGAACTAACCCAAACAGGGGGTAACTATGGCTACACCTTC.